This entry is about one TCR beta chain. Its specificity is unknown. Primers for the PCR totalled 60 Vbeta and 13 Jbeta. Assay: immunoSEQ multiplex PCR; the TCRdb copy retains only in-frame clones and omits some. The sample has 77,000 or so clones; the top ten hold about 4.2%. This entry is derived from a study of cytomegalovirus exposure and HLA in healthy donors. Study-level information: Earlier sequencing of about 179 million T cells yielded under 120 million unique TCR beta sequences.

Study-wide results and limits: Later work showed greater clonal expansion in HLA-associated TCR beta chains than in equally common others. A later analysis found that most CMV-associated TCR beta chains appeared HLA-restricted.

Trimming stripped 1 base from V and 7 bases from J, with 11 bases between. Germline assignment: CDR1 SGHAT and CDR2 FQNNGV. This CDR3 is built from 14 residues. This sequence originates from a man aged 25-45 years in good health and CMV-seronegative. This chain links TRBV11-2 with TRBJ1-3; tentatively, D is TRBD1 (5 bases). The sample taken for sequencing was PBMCs. The CDR3 reads CASSLVREVNTIYF. CDR3 coding DNA: TGTGCCAGCAGCTTAGTCAGGGAAGTCAACACCATATATTTT.